Listed below are T cell receptor beta chains from one sample, sequenced in a study of Graves' ophthalmopathy and Graves' hyperthyroidism. A single record per CDR3 protein comes from TCRdb applying MiXCR to the multiplex PCR reads. Of over a million distinct CDR3 sequences listed, less than 45% are singletons. The material sequenced was peripheral blood or thyroid tissue (not recorded which). The source of these receptors is an adult man with Graves' hyperthyroidism. Both conserved end residues are part of each CDR3. A D gene is named only where the DNA matches it firmly.

J,D,V,length,CDR3
TRBJ1-2,TRBD1,TRBV7-2,21,CASRDGQGASSAPLVLRGYTF
TRBJ2-2,.,TRBV11-3,12,CASTATTGELFF
TRBJ1-1,.,TRBV19,12,CASRGMRAEAFF
TRBJ1-3,.,TRBV7-9,14,CASGDTSSGNTIYF
TRBJ2-6,.,TRBV7-9,13,CAWRGTGANVLTF
TRBJ2-7,TRBD2,TRBV7-2,17,CASSLGLAGGGDYEQYF
TRBJ2-7,.,TRBV7-2,13,CASSLVPVGEQYF
TRBJ1-2,.,TRBV10-3,17,CAISESKRGGSNYGYTF
TRBJ1-6,.,TRBV28,14,CAAQRGDGNSPLHF
TRBJ1-1,TRBD1,TRBV5-1,15,CASSTRQGSGTEAFF
TRBJ2-7,.,TRBV2,16,CASSSNPVSGLHEQYF
TRBJ1-5,.,TRBV10-3,15,CASSTTPGFNQPQHF
TRBJ1-2,TRBD1,TRBV7-2,14,CASSLGTGVSGYTF
TRBJ2-5,.,TRBV6-5,16,CASSYRGVRGTETQYF
TRBJ1-2,.,TRBV6-5,13,CASSLPGQYGYTF
TRBJ1-1,.,TRBV20-1,14,CSATRPDRDTEAFF
TRBJ1-1,.,TRBV4-3,15,CASSQAGQTNTEAFF
TRBJ2-7,.,TRBV7-8,15,CASSLEADVSYEQYF
TRBJ2-7,.,TRBV29-1,11,CSLVLGDEQYF
TRBJ2-7,TRBD2,TRBV10-3,10,CAIRKTSGGF
.,TRBD2,TRBV20-1,16,CSARDTGTTIHNEQFF
TRBJ1-5,.,TRBV12-3/TRBV12-4,17,CASPHGGVRHCNQPQHF
TRBJ2-7,TRBD2,TRBV29-1,13,CSVVAGVLYEQYF
TRBJ1-2,.,TRBV7-2,13,CASSLDILDGYTF
TRBJ1-2,.,TRBV5-4,14,CASSFDGGDYGYTF
TRBJ2-6,.,TRBV2,14,CASSVPGGANVLTF
TRBJ2-7,.,TRBV7-6,12,CASSLDHSEQYF
TRBJ2-5,.,TRBV4-1,15,CASSQRGNSQETQYF
TRBJ2-7,TRBD1,TRBV4-1,15,CASSRTDRESYEQYF
TRBJ2-7,TRBD1,TRBV14,14,CASSRDRVAYEQYF
TRBJ2-7,.,TRBV7-2,11,CATSSGVEQYF
TRBJ1-5,.,TRBV7-2,16,CASSLGSGGSNQPQHF
TRBJ1-1,.,TRBV29-1,12,CSVHTGAAEAFF
TRBJ2-7,.,TRBV10-3,15,CAISDARGRSYEQYF
TRBJ1-2,.,TRBV6-6,14,CASGQSSGGYGYTF
TRBJ1-2,TRBD1,TRBV4-3,18,CASSQERLVGTANYGYTF